This is a list of T cell receptor beta chains from one sample in a study of cytomegalovirus exposure and HLA in healthy donors. TCRdb's copy holds only in-frame clones and misses some; the assay was immunoSEQ multiplex PCR. The sample holds about 120,000 clones, over 60% seen once. Sequencing used PBMCs. The receptors shown here come from a woman aged 25 to 39 in good health and CMV-seropositive. The CDR3 runs from the conserved cysteine through the conserved F or W. The D gene is left open where the match is weak. Clone size is given for some rows only: seen once, a few or many times, or a class if the clone is expanded.

len	d_gene	v_gene	j_gene	abundance	CDR3aa	CDR3nt
15	NA	TRBV2	TRBJ1-6	NA	CASSEKDSPNSPLHF	TGTGCCAGCAGTGAAAAGGACAGTCCAAATTCACCCCTCCACTTT
15	NA	TRBV28	TRBJ2-3	NA	CASSLRRASTDTQYF	TGTGCCAGCAGTTTAAGGCGGGCTAGCACAGATACGCAGTATTTT
16	TRBD2	TRBV27	TRBJ2-1	once	CASSLWSGGASNEQFF	TGTGCCAGCAGTTTATGGTCGGGGGGGGCCTCAAATGAGCAGTTCTTC
14	NA	TRBV5-1	TRBJ2-2	NA	CASNPWGDTGELFF	TGCGCCAGCAATCCCTGGGGGGACACCGGGGAGCTGTTTTTT
19	TRBD2	TRBV28	TRBJ2-5	NA	CASSRDGGLAGGPGETQYF	TGTGCCAGCAGTAGGGACGGGGGGTTAGCGGGGGGGCCTGGAGAGACCCAGTACTTC
16	NA	TRBV21-1	TRBJ2-7	NA	CASSTGGKGSSYEQYF	TGTGCCAGCAGCACGGGGGGGAAGGGGAGCTCCTACGAGCAGTACTTC
15	TRBD1	TRBV9	TRBJ2-1	NA	CASSGQGASYNEQFF	TGTGCCAGCAGCGGACAGGGGGCTTCCTACAATGAGCAGTTCTTC
15	TRBD2	TRBV2	TRBJ2-2	NA	CALPRSSGGPGELFF	TGTGCCCTCCCCCGCAGTAGCGGGGGGCCCGGGGAGCTGTTTTTT
15	TRBD1	TRBV10-3	TRBJ2-3	few	CAISLTGGVTDTQYF	TGTGCCATCAGCCTAACAGGGGGCGTCACAGATACGCAGTATTTT
16	NA	TRBV10-3	TRBJ2-5	NA	CAISAVRGGAQETQYF	TGTGCCATCAGTGCAGTTCGCGGCGGGGCCCAAGAGACCCAGTACTTC
13	TRBD1	TRBV11-2	TRBJ1-2	NA	CASSSGQGNGYTF	TGTGCCAGCAGCTCGGGACAGGGCAATGGCTACACCTTC
13	TRBD1	TRBV19	TRBJ1-5	NA	CASSITGDQPQHF	TGTGCCAGTAGTATCACAGGGGATCAGCCCCAGCATTTT
15	TRBD1	TRBV4-2	TRBJ1-2	NA	CASSPPAGTGPGYTF	TGTGCCAGCAGCCCTCCCGCGGGGACAGGGCCTGGCTACACCTTC
15	NA	TRBV5-4	TRBJ2-7	NA	CASSLDRATSYEQYF	TGTGCCAGCAGCTTGGACAGGGCGACCTCCTACGAGCAGTACTTC